This section outlines one TCR beta chain sequence together with its context. The antigen remains unidentified. PCR used 60 Vbeta primers and 13 Jbeta primers. Assay: immunoSEQ multiplex PCR; the TCRdb copy retains only in-frame clones and omits some. The data contain about 69,000 clones, more than 75% of them singletons. This sample was included in a study of cytomegalovirus exposure and HLA in healthy donors. Background on the study: Assignment to the Caucasian-associated ancestry cluster applied to 75% to 85% of the 350 to 500 genotyped donors.

Study observations and caveats: TCR beta sequences reportedly predicted most subjects' HLA-A and HLA-B alleles accurately. Rare TCR sequences dominated, though some public TCRs recurred in many donors. A missense variant in DCLRE1C was later tied to TCR beta V- and J-gene trimming.

This TCR was sampled from a man between 18 and 35 years old in good health and CMV-seronegative. The sequencing input was PBMCs.

The CDR3 DNA reads TGTGCCAGTAGTATCGGGACGAACACCGGGGAGCTGTTTTTT. This gives the protein CASSIGTNTGELFF. The chain is built from TRBV19 and TRBJ2-2; perhaps TRBD2 as D (5 bases). Per the germline V gene, CDR1 is LNHDA and CDR2 is SQIVND (reference sequence). The CDR3 is 14 amino acids. Trimming pared 3 bases from V and 0 bases from J, leaving 5 bases between.